This T cell receptor (beta chain) was obtained from a study of beta chain features in type 1 diabetes. The study, taken as a whole, reports: Across all four CD4+ subsets, people with type 1 diabetes showed modestly shorter TCRB CDR3s.

Reverse transcribing all isolated RNA meant expressed TCRB transcripts were sequenced. Produced via immunoSEQ multiplex PCR; TCRdb's table is partial and in-frame only. Counted here are some 350,000 clones, roughly 12% occurring once; the ten biggest clones make up roughly 0.015%. One heparinised draw, averaging around 120 mL, was taken per donor. Cells sorted by CD45RO/CCR7/CD25/CD127/CD95/CD27 comprised CD4+ naive, central memory, regulatory and stem cell-like memory cells. This CDR3 contains 15 residues. Trimming cost V 6 bases and J 2 bases, with 16 bases left between them. Germline CDR1 is LNHDA and CDR2 is SQIVND (reference sequence). This clone was detected only a few times. Antigen: not known.

The TCR comes from a woman aged 18-30 years with type 1 diabetes. The chain carries TRBV19 and TRBJ1-1; the D is unclear. The source material was naive CD4+ T cells from blood. In DNA, the CDR3 is TGTGCCAGTAGCCCATACTCGGGGTTAAACACTGAAGCTTTCTTT. This sequence encodes CASSPYSGLNTEAFF. Full variable domain (missing parts from reference TRBV19 and TRBJ1-1): DGGITQSPKYLFRKEGQNVTLSCEQNLNHDAMYWYRQDPGQGLRLIYYSQIVNDFQKGDIAEGYSVSREKKESFPLTVTSAQKNPTAFYLCASSPYSGLNTEAFFGQGTRLTVV.